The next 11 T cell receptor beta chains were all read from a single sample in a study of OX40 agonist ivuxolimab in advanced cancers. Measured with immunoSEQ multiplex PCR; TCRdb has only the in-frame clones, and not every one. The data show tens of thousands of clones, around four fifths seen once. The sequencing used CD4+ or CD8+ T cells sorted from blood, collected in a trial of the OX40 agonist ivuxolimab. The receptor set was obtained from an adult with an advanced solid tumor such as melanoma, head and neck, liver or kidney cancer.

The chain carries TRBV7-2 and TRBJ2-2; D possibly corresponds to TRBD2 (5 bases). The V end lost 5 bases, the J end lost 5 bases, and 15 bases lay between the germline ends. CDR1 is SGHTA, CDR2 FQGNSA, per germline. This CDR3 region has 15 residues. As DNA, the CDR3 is TGTGCCAGCAGCGTAGTATACGGGGAGACCGGGGAGCTGTTTTTT. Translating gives CASSVVYGETGELFF.

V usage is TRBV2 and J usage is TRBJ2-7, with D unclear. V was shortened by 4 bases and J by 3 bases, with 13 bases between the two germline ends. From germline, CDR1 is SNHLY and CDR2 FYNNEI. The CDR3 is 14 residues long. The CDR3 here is CASSAWHNNYEQYF. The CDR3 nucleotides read TGTGCCAGCAGTGCTTGGCACAACAACTACGAGCAGTACTTC.

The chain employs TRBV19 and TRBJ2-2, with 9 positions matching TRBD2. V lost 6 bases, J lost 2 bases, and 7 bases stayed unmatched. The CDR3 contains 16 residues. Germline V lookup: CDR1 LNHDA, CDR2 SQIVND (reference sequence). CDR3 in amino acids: CASSGREGRNTGELFF. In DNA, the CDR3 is TGTGCCAGTAGCGGGCGGGAGGGCCGAAACACCGGGGAGCTGTTTTTT.

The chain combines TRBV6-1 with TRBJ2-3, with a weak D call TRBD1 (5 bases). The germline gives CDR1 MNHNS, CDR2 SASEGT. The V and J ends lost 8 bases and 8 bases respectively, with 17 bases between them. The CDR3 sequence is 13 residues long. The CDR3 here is CASLRWGEATQYF. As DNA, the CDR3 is TGTGCCAGCCTGAGGTGGGGCGAGGCTACGCAGTATTTT.

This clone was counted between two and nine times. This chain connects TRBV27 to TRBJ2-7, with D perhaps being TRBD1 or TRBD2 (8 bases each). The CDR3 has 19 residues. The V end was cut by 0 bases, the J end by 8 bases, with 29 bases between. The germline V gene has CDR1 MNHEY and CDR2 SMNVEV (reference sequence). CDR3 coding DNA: TGTGCCAGCAGTTTATCGTACTTTTATAGCGGGACAGGCCGACCTAAGCAGTACTTC. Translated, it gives CASSLSYFYSGTGRPKQYF.

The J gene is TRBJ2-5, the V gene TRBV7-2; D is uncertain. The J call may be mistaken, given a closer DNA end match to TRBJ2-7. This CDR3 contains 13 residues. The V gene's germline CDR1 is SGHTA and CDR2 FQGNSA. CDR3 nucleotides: TGTGCCAGCAGCTTAGGGGCATACTACGAGCAGTACTTC. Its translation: CASSLGAYYEQYF.

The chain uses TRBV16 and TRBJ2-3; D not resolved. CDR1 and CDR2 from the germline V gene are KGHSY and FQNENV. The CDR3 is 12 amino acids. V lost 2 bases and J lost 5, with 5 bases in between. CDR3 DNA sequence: TGTGCCAGCAGCCAACTGGGAGATACGCAGTATTTT. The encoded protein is CASSQLGDTQYF.

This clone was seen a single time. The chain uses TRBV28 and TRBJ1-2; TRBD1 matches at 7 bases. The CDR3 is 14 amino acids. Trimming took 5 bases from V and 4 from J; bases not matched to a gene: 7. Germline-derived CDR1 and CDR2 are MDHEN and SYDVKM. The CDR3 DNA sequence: TGTGCCAGCAGTCGGTTCGACAGGGCCTATGGCTACACCTTC. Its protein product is CASSRFDRAYGYTF.

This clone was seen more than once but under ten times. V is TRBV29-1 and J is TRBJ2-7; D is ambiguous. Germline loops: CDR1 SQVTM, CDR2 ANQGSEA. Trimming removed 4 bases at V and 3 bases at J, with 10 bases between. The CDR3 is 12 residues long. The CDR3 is CSVAEAVYEQYF. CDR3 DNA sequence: TGCAGCGTTGCCGAGGCAGTCTACGAGCAGTACTTC.

CDR3 bases: TGCAGTGCTAGCGTCTGGAATGAGCAGTTCTTC. Translated: CSASVWNEQFF. J is TRBJ2-1 and V is TRBV20-1, with unresolved D. CDR3 length: 11 amino acids. V lost 3 bases and J lost 7, with 7 bases in between. CDR1 and CDR2 (germline): DFQATT, SNEGSKA (reference sequence).

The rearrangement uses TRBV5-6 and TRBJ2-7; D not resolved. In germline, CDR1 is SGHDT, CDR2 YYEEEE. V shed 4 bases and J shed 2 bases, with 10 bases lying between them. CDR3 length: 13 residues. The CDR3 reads CASSLLMTYEQYF. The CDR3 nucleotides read TGTGCCAGCAGCCTTCTTATGACCTACGAGCAGTACTTC.